A single T cell receptor beta chain is shown here with its context. Its antigen has not been determined. No per-base quality is available; no much larger clone lies one base away. The data originate from a study of blood T cell repertoires in COVID-19 (dated by TCRdb to between 2020 and 2021). About the full investigation: Collaborator samples came from the United States, Italy and Spain and covered acute and convalescent phases of COVID-19. The prospective study material was composed of cDNA or gDNA derived from T cells, B-cell-depleted T cells, or PBMCs. The dataset comprised deeply sampled blood TCRbeta repertoires from subjects exposed to, actively infected with, or recovered from COVID-19. The repertoires were made available in a free public database intended to serve as a resource for research on the immune response to SARS-CoV-2. Samples were obtained from the ongoing ImmuneRACE study (first 160 participants) and from over 1,000 subjects provided by 6 global collaborators. Nearly every sample came with metadata listing a de-identified subject ID, COVID-19 status, age in years and sex. HLA class I and class II types, where available, came from metadata supplied by the sample provider rather than from assay-based typing.

Each collaborating institution followed its own protocols to collect whole blood in K2EDTA tubes. Collaborator samples were shipped for TCRbeta analysis as frozen whole blood, isolated PBMCs, or DNA extracted from either sample type. TCRbeta CDR3 regions were amplified from genomic DNA by means of the immunoSEQ Assay, a bias-controlled multiplex PCR. Processing in the source paper ran as follows. Nucleated cell counts per sample were estimated from amplification of reference gene primers within the assay. To quantify the absolute abundance of each unique TCRbeta CDR3 rearrangement, sequence reads were collapsed and filtered. For each sample, productive Simpson clonality was calculated as the square root of Simpson's diversity index across productive rearrangements. As stored in TCRdb, this immuneACCESS dataset retains in-frame rearrangements with V and J assigned. A fraction of the clones does not appear; measured against another copy, unresolved V genes explain less than half of the discrepancy, and the remainder lacks a known reason. That table furnishes V, J and clone size, whereas the DNA furnished D and trimming. For this sample the table gives 85,000 to 130,000 clones, of which over 55% were detected only once. Jointly, the top ten make up roughly 0.9% of the sample.

CDR1 MGHRA and CDR2 YSYEKL are derived from the germline V gene. From the cysteine up to the phenylalanine, the CDR3 has a length of 17 residues. This entry keeps only the CDR3 DNA: 51 bases, framed from base 1. The V end loses 0 bases and the J end loses 3 bases, and a stretch of 18 bases separates them. The paper's findings and limits, for the study overall: The quantity of clinical and demographic metadata differed by source and by participant and was supplied without curation.

Input material: peripheral blood. The rearrangement combines TRBV4-1 with TRBJ2-7; 6 matching bases give a weak D call of TRBD2. The source of this sequence is a human donor with acute or convalescent COVID-19. The donor label of this sample is uncertain. The DNA sequence is given as TGCGCCAGCAGCCAAGATAAGGGGTGGGGGGTTAGCTACGAGCAGTACTTC. Its coded protein is CASSQDKGWGVSYEQYF.